This T cell receptor (beta chain) stems from a study of CD8 T cells in Susac syndrome (dated by TCRdb to the late 2010s). Study-wide context: The study used repertoire sequencing to test whether antigen drove CD8+ T cell activation and differentiation in Susac syndrome. The paper's findings and limits, for the study overall: The number of individuals in the TCR sequencing and HLA analysis was recognized as being relatively small.

RNA was extracted with the RNeasy kit and roughly 0.5 to 1 ug was reverse transcribed using random hexamers. The immunoSEQ multiplex PCR assay, covering 54 Vbeta and 13 Jbeta segments, was used to amplify TCR beta CDR3 regions. PCR amplification bias was corrected using a synthetic template baseline for primer optimization and computational correction. Per the original workflow: Only productive sequences were kept, with reads annotated to V, D and J genes according to IMGT and analyzed in immunoSEQ Analyzer. To calculate clonality, Shannon entropy was normalized by log2 of the number of productive unique sequences and then subtracted from one. For each patient and control, public and private clones were evaluated within the 100 most prevalent clones. A clone was defined as Susac-specific if it was absent from the healthy and MS cohorts, from roughly 980 published viral clones and from other ImmuneACCESS disease sequences. The public reads were run again by TCRdb, first through fastp at Q25 and then through MiXCR, and only productive beta chains were kept. Rows with a matching CDR3 protein are joined into one entry that keeps the most common DNA and genes. It is TCRdb's table, rather than the study itself, that gives the V and J calls and clone size. The sample table shows 250,000 or so distinct CDR3 sequences, and roughly 93% are seen once. The ten largest clones add up to 0.06% to 0.08% of the sample.

Comments on this clonotype: It has no known antigen specificity. It has no much larger one-base neighbor in the sample; base qualities were not kept.

Peripheral blood CD8+ and CD4+ T cells from healthy donors, Susac syndrome patients and multiple sclerosis patients were profiled using high-throughput TCR beta sequencing. Treatment-naive patients with stable or active relapsing-remitting disease fulfilling revised McDonald criteria were used as multiple sclerosis controls. Bulk CD8+ and CD4+ T cells were purified by magnetic negative isolation, while CD8+ TEMRA cells were enriched using FACS. Blood was collected in EDTA tubes and processed within 24 hours, with PBMCs isolated through density gradient centrifugation. PBMCs destined for TCR sequencing were cryopreserved in liquid nitrogen and later thawed in a 37 °C water bath. Purity of sorted or isolated CD4+, CD8+ and CD8+ TEMRA cells was at least 90%. Taken from the germline V gene, the CDR1 and CDR2 loops are MNHEY and SVGAGI. Relative to germline, V is 2 bases shorter and J is 5 bases shorter, with 13 bases between their ends. The CDR3 holds 15 amino acids from the cysteine to the phenylalanine. Of the read, only the CDR3 DNA is kept; its 45 bases are in frame from base 1.

The rearranged chain carries TRBV6-5 and TRBJ2-1, with the identity of the D gene unclear. The sample comprised CD4+ T cells from PBMCs. The receptor's source is a human donor with multiple sclerosis. The CDR3 reads as follows: CASSYEGRPHNEQFF. The nucleotides read TGTGCCAGCAGTTACGAAGGAAGGCCCCACAATGAGCAGTTCTTC.